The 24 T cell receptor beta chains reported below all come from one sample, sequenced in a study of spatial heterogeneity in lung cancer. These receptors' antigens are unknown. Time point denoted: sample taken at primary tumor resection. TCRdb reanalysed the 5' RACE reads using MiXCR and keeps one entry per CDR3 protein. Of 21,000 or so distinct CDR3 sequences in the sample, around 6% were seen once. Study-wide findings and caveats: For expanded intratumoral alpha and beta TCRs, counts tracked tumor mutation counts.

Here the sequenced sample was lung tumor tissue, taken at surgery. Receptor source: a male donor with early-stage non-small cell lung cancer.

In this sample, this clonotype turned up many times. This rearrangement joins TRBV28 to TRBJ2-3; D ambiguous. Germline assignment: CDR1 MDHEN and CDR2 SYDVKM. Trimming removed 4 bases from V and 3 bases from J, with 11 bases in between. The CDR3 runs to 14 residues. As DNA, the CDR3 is TGTGCCAGCAGTTCTGGCAGAATAACAGATACGCAGTATTTT. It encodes CASSSGRITDTQYF.

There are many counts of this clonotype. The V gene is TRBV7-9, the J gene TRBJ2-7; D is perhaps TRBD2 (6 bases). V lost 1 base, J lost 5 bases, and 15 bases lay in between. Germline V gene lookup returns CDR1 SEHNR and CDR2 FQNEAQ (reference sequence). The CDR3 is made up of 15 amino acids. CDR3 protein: CASSLGVYGGNEQYF. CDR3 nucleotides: TGTGCCAGCAGCTTAGGAGTATATGGAGGGAACGAGCAGTACTTC.

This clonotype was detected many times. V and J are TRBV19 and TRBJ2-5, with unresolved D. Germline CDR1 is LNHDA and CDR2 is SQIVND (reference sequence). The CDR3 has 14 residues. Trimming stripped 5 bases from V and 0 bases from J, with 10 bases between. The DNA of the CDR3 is TGTGCCAGTAGTGAAGACCCGAACCAAGAGACCCAGTACTTC. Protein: CASSEDPNQETQYF.

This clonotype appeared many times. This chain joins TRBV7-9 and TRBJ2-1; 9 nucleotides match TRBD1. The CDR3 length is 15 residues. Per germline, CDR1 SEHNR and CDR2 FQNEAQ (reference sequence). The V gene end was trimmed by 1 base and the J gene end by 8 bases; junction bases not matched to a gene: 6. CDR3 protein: CASSLGDRVVDEQFF. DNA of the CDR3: TGTGCCAGCAGCTTAGGGGACAGGGTAGTAGATGAGCAGTTCTTC.

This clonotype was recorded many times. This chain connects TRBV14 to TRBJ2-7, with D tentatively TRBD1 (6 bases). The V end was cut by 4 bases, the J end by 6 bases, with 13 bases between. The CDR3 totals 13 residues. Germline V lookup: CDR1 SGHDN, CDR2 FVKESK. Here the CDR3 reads CASSRWTAFEQYF. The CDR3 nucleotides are TGTGCCAGCAGCCGGTGGACAGCGTTCGAGCAGTACTTC.

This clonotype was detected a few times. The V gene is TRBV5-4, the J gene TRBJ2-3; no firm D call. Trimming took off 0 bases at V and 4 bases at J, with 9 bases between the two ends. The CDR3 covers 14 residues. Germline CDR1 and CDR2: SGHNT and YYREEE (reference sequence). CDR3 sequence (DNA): TGTGCCAGCAGCTTGGCCCAGAGAGCAGATACGCAGTATTTT. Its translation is CASSLAQRADTQYF.

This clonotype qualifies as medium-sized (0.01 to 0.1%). The DNA for the CDR3 is TGCACCACCACAGGGCAGAACTATGGCTACACCTTC. Residues: CTTTGQNYGYTF. V and J are TRBV29-1 and TRBJ1-2; perhaps TRBD1 as D (6 bases). The CDR3 is made up of 12 amino acids. CDR1 SQVTM and CDR2 ANQGSEA come from the germline V gene. The complete variable domain, with remaining parts taken from reference TRBV29-1 and TRBJ1-2, reads SAVISQKPSRDICQRGTSLTIQCQVDSQVTMMFWYRQQPGQSLTLIATANQGSEATYESGFVIDKFPISRPNLTFSTLTVSNMSPEDSSIYLCTTTGQNYGYTFGSGTRLTVV.

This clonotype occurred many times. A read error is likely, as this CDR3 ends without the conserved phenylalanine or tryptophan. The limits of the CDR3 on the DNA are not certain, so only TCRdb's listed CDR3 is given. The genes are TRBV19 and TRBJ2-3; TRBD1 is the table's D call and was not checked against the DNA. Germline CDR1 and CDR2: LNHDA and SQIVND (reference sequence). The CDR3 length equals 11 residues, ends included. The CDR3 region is CASSTHGTLTP.

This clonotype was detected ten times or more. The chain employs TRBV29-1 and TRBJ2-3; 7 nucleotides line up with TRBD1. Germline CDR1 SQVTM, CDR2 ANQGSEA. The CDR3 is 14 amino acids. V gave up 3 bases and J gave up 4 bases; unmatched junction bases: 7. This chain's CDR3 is CSVDRQGSADTQYF. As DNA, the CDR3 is TGCAGCGTTGATCGACAGGGAAGCGCAGATACGCAGTATTTT.

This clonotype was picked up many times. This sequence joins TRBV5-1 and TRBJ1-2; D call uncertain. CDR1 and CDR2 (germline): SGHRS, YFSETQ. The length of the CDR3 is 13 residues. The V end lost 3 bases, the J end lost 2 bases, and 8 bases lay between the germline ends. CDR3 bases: TGCGCCAGCAGCTCACCGCCCAACTATGGCTACACCTTC. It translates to CASSSPPNYGYTF.

CDR3 in DNA: TGCAGCGTTCCTATCGGGGGAGGCTTGAACACTGAAGCTTTCTTT. Its translation is CSVPIGGGLNTEAFF. This chain joins TRBV29-1 and TRBJ1-1; possibly TRBD1 for D (5 bases). V was pared by 5 bases and J by 0 bases, with 16 bases between. Germline V gene lookup returns CDR1 SQVTM and CDR2 ANQGSEA. The CDR3 runs to 15 residues. The full variable domain, in which reference TRBV29-1 and TRBJ1-1 provide the parts outside the CDR3, is SAVISQKPSRDICQRGTSLTIQCQVDSQVTMMFWYRQQPGQSLTLIATANQGSEATYESGFVIDKFPISRPNLTFSTLTVSNMSPEDSSIYLCSVPIGGGLNTEAFFGQGTRLTVV.

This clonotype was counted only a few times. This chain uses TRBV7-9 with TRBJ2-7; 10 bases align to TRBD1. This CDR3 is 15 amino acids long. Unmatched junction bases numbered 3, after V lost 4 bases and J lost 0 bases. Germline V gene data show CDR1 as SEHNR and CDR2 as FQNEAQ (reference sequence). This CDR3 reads CASSSGQGLSYEQYF. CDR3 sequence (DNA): TGTGCCAGCAGCTCGGGACAGGGGCTCTCCTACGAGCAGTACTTC.

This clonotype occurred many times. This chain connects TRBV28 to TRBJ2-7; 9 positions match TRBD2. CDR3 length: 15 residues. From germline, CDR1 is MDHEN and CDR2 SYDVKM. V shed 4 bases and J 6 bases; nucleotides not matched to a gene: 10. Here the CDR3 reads CASSSPGLALREQYF. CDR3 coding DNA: TGTGCCAGCAGTTCACCGGGACTAGCCCTCCGCGAGCAGTACTTC.

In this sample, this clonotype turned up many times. CDR3 in amino acids: CASSLTGDEQFF. The CDR3 DNA reads TGTGCCAGCAGCCTTACGGGAGATGAGCAGTTCTTC. The rearrangement links TRBV7-9 to TRBJ2-1; a weak D match, TRBD2 (6 bases). The V end was cut by 5 bases, the J end by 8 bases, with 10 bases between. Per germline, CDR1 SEHNR and CDR2 FQNEAQ (reference sequence). This CDR3 contains 12 residues.

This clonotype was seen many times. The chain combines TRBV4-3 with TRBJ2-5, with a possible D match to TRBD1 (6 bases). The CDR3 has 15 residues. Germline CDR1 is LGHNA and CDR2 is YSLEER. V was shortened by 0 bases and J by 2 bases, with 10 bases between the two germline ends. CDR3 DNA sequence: TGCGCCAGCAGCCAAGATCTGGGGACACAAGAGACCCAGTACTTC. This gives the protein CASSQDLGTQETQYF.

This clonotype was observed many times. CDR3 nucleotide sequence: TGTGCCAGCAACTCGACAGGGGAAGACACCGGGGAGCTGTTTTTT. This sequence encodes CASNSTGEDTGELFF. This rearrangement joins TRBV21-1 to TRBJ2-2; the table's TRBD1 call for D was not verified on the DNA. TRBV21-1 is a recognized pseudogene. The CDR3 sequence is 15 residues long.

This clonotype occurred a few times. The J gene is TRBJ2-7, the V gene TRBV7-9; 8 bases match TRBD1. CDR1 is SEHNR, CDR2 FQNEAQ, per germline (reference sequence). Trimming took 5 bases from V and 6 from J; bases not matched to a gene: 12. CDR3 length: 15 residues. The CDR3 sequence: CASSHSGQGLTEQYF. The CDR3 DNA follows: TGTGCCAGCAGCCATTCCGGACAGGGATTAACCGAGCAGTACTTC.

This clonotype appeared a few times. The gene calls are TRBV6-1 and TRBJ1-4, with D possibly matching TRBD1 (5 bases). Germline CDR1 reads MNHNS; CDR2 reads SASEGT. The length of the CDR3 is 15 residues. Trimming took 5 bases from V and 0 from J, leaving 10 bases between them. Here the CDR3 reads CASSLIRATNEKLFF. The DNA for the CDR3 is TGTGCCAGCAGTTTGATCAGGGCAACTAATGAAAAACTGTTTTTT.

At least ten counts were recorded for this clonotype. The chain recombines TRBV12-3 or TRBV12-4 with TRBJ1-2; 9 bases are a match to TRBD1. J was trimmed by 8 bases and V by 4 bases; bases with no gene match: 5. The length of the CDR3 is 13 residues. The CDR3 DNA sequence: TGTGCCAGCAGTTGGGGACAGGGTGACGGCTACACCTTC. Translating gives CASSWGQGDGYTF.

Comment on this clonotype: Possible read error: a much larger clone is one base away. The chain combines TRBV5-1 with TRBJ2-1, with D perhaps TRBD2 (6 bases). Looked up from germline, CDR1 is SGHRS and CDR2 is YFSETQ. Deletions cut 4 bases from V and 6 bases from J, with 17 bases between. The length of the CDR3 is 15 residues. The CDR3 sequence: CASSPGGWEVNEQFF. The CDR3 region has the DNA TGCGCCAGCAGCCCCGGAGGGTGGGAGGTCAATGAGCAGTTCTTC.

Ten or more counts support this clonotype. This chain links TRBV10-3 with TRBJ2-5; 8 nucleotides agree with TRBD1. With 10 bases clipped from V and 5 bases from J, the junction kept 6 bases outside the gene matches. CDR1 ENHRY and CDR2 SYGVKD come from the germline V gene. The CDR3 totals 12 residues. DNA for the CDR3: TGTGCCACCTCAGGGGGCGAGGAGACCCAGTACTTC. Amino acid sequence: CATSGGEETQYF.

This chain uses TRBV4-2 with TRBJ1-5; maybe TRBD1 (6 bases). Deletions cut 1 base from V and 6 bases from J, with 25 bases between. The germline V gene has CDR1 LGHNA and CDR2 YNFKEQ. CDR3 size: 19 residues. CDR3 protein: CASSQVPRPWTAAVQPQHF. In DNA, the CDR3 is TGTGCCAGCAGCCAAGTCCCCAGGCCGTGGACAGCCGCTGTTCAGCCCCAGCATTTT.

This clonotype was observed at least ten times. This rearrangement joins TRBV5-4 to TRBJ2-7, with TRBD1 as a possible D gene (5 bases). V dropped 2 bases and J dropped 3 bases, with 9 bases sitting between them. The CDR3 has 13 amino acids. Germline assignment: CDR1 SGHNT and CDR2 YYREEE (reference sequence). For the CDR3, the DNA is TGTGCCAGCAGCTTCCAGGGCTACTACGAGCAGTACTTC. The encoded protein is CASSFQGYYEQYF.

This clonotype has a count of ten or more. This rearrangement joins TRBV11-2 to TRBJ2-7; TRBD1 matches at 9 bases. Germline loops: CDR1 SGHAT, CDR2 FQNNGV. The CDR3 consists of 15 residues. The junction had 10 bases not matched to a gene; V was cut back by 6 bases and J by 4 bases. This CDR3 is CASSSGTGTGYEQYF. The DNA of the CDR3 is TGTGCCAGCAGTTCCGGGACAGGGACGGGGTACGAGCAGTACTTC.